The rows below give T cell receptor beta chains drawn from one sample of a study of post-analysis software for immune sequencing data. TCRdb re-called the PCR reads with MiXCR, one entry per CDR3 protein. The sample holds fewer than 550,000 distinct CDR3 sequences, less than 40% seen once. Sequenced input: blood. The receptors originated from a girl younger than 18 with multiple sclerosis. Both conserved end residues are part of each CDR3. Fields, in order: clone size, V gene, D gene, J gene, CDR3 DNA, CDR3 protein. D genes are given only for firm matches. Clone size is given for some rows only: seen once, a few or many times, or a class if the clone is expanded.

>.|TRBV29-1|.|TRBJ2-1
TGCAGCGTTGAAGATCCAGAAACCTACAATGAGCAGTTCTTC
CSVEDPETYNEQFF
>.|TRBV20-1|TRBD1|TRBJ2-5
TGCAGTGCTACCCACTCCCGGGACAGGGGTTCAGAGACCCAGTACTTC
CSATHSRDRGSETQYF
>few|TRBV20-1|.|TRBJ2-1
TGCAGTGCTAGACAGGGGGGTGAGCAGTTCTTC
CSARQGGEQFF
>.|TRBV3-1|TRBD2|TRBJ2-1
TGTGCCAGCAGCCAAGAAAGGGGCGGGGGGCCCTACAATGAGCAGTTCTTC
CASSQERGGGPYNEQFF
>.|TRBV7-2|TRBD1|TRBJ2-1
TGTGCCAGCAGCTTAGCAGGACAGGGACTCTACAATGAGCAGTTCTTC
CASSLAGQGLYNEQFF
>few|TRBV10-3|.|TRBJ2-6
TGTGCCATCAGTGATGAATACTCTGGGGCCAACGTCCTGACTTTC
CAISDEYSGANVLTF
>few|TRBV3-1|.|TRBJ2-7
TGTGCCAGCAGCCATTACAGGGAAGGATCCTACGAGCAGTACTTC
CASSHYREGSYEQYF
>.|TRBV27|.|TRBJ1-1
TGTGCCAGCAGCCAAGGGACACCAGCCCCCGAAGCTTTCTTT
CASSQGTPAPEAFF
>many|TRBV5-1|TRBD2|TRBJ2-5
TGTGCCAGCAGTCGGCGGGGGGAAGAGACCCAGTACTTC
CASSRRGEETQYF
>.|TRBV20-1|.|TRBJ2-3
TGCAGTGCTAGGGGCAGAGCGCAGTATTTT
CSARGRAQYF
>.|TRBV27|TRBD2|TRBJ2-3
TGTGCCAGCAGTTTGCGGGCCCAGGGGCGGGGGGGCAGAGATACACAGTATTTT
CASSLRAQGRGGRDTQYF
>few|TRBV12-3/TRBV12-4|.|TRBJ1-5
TGTGCCAGCAGTTTTTACAGTAGCAATCAGCCCCAGCATTTT
CASSFYSSNQPQHF
>.|TRBV6-5|.|TRBJ2-3
TGTGCCAGCAGTCGCCTGGGACTCACAGATACGCAGTATTTT
CASSRLGLTDTQYF
>few|TRBV29-1|TRBD1|TRBJ2-5
TGCAGCAGTTACAGGGGAGAAGAGACCCAGTACTTC
CSSYRGEETQYF
>few|TRBV29-1|.|TRBJ2-3
TGCAGCGTTGAAGTAGGGAGCACAGATACGCAGTATTTT
CSVEVGSTDTQYF
>.|TRBV20-1|.|TRBJ1-2
TGCAGTGCCCCGAAGGGGACTGCTGGCTACACCTTC
CSAPKGTAGYTF
>few|TRBV5-1|.|TRBJ1-5
TGCGCCAGCAGCTTTTCCCTGTCAGGGCTGGGGAGGCGGCCCCAGCATTTT
CASSFSLSGLGRRPQHF
>.|TRBV7-2|.|TRBJ2-3
TGTGCCAGCAGCTCCGAGGGGAGTACCACAGATACGCAGTATTTT
CASSSEGSTTDTQYF
>many|TRBV5-1|TRBD1|TRBJ2-7
TGCGCCAGCAGGAGAAACCGGGACAGGGGGAACGAGCAGTACTTC
CASRRNRDRGNEQYF
>.|TRBV7-9|.|TRBJ2-7
TGTGCCAGCAGCCAAAGGATGGGAATTGACTCCTACGAGCAGTACTTC
CASSQRMGIDSYEQYF
>.|TRBV29-1|.|TRBJ1-1
TGCAGCGTTGATTCGGGGTCTGGTGAAGCTTTCTTT
CSVDSGSGEAFF
>few|TRBV6-6|.|TRBJ2-3
TGTGCCAGCAGCCACGGGAACACAGATACGCAGTATTTT
CASSHGNTDTQYF
>few|TRBV7-9|.|TRBJ2-6
TGTGCCAGCAGCTTATTGGGCCTCAGCGGGAACGTCCTGACTTTC
CASSLLGLSGNVLTF
>.|TRBV7-3|TRBD1|TRBJ2-5
TGTGCCAGCAGCTTAATTGGGGACAGCGGAGAGACCCAGTACTTC
CASSLIGDSGETQYF
>.|TRBV20-1|.|TRBJ2-6
TGCAGTGCTAGGGGGGCTGGGGCCAACGTCCTGACTTTC
CSARGAGANVLTF